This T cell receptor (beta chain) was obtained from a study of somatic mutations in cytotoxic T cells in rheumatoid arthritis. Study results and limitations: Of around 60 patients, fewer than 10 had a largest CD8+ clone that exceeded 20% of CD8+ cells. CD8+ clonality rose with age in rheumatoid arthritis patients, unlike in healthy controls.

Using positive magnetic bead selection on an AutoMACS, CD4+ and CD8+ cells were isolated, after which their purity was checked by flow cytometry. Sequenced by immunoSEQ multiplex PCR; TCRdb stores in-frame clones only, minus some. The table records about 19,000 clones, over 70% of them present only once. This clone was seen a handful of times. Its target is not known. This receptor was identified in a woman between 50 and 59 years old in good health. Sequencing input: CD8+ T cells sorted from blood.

In nucleotides, the CDR3 is TGTGCCAGCAGCTCCTTGGGGGGACAGCAAGAGACCCAGTACTTC. Protein: CASSSLGGQQETQYF. The chain joins TRBV27 to TRBJ2-5, with a possible D match to TRBD1 (7 bases). This CDR3 has 15 amino acids. Germline CDR1 is MNHEY and CDR2 is SMNVEV (reference sequence). Trimming took off 6 bases at V and 2 bases at J, with 16 bases between the two ends.